This TCR beta chain appears in the sequencing data of a study of blood T cell repertoires in COVID-19. The CDR3 is 17 amino acids. Germline CDR1 and CDR2: SGHDN and FVKESK. J gave up 4 bases and V 4 bases, and 10 bases lay outside the gene matches. In the original workflow: Amplification from reference gene primers served as the basis for estimated nucleated cell counts. Sequenced by immunoSEQ multiplex PCR; TCRdb stores in-frame clones only, minus some. That table supplies the V and J calls and clone size; D and trimming were determined from the DNA. Here the sample spans about 220,000 clones, around three quarters being singletons.

The sequence was obtained from a woman between 70 and 85 years old with acute or convalescent COVID-19. Sequencing was performed on peripheral blood. The V gene is TRBV14, the J gene TRBJ2-2; 9 bases align to TRBD2. CDR3 amino acids: CASSLLPSGARTGELFF. CDR3 coding DNA: TGTGCCAGCAGCCTTCTTCCTAGCGGGGCCCGCACCGGGGAGCTGTTTTTT.